This is a list of T cell receptor beta chains from one sample in a study of breast tumors, draining lymph nodes, adjacent tissues. TCRdb re-analysed the multiplex PCR reads in MiXCR, keeping a single row per CDR3 protein. The data contain about 180,000 distinct CDR3 sequences, around 35% of them seen just once; the ten biggest clones take up roughly 3.8%. Sequencing used axillary lymph node tissue. The receptors here all came from a female donor with breast cancer. Some clones in this sample may be carry-over from other donors' samples. The CDR3 runs from the conserved cysteine through the conserved F or W. The D gene is left open where the match is weak. A clone size is listed for some rows: how often the clone was seen (once, few, many), or a class if it is expanded.

TRBD2	many	TRBJ2-7	TRBV6-1	CASSEAGGRSSYEQYF	TGTGCCAGCAGTGAAGCCGGCGGGAGGAGCTCCTACGAGCAGTACTTC
-	-	TRBJ2-6	TRBV7-8	CASRSPGLTF	TGTGCCAGCAGATCGCCGGGCCTGACTTTC
-	few	TRBJ2-1	TRBV12-1	CASSDKREVGEFF	TGTGCCAGCAGCGATAAAAGGGAGGTAGGGGAGTTCTTC
-	-	TRBJ2-2	TRBV3-1	CASSQDSGHGELFF	TGTGCCAGCAGCCAAGATTCGGGGCACGGGGAGCTGTTTTTT
-	-	TRBJ2-3	TRBV20-1	CSTRDPRGMAPDTQYF	TGCAGTACTAGAGACCCCCGGGGGATGGCCCCAGATACGCAGTATTTT
-	many	TRBJ1-6	TRBV6-5	CASSYYDTGPDNSPLHF	TGTGCCAGCAGTTACTACGATACAGGGCCGGATAATTCACCCCTCCACTTT
-	many	TRBJ1-3	TRBV10-1	CASSGGQEDSGNTIYF	TGCGCCAGCAGTGGGGGGCAAGAGGACTCTGGAAACACCATATATTTT
TRBD1	many	TRBJ2-5	TRBV4-1	CASSQEGTGAAETQYF	TGCGCCAGCAGCCAAGAAGGGACAGGGGCCGCAGAGACCCAGTACTTC
-	many	TRBJ2-3	TRBV7-8	CASIQRVYSTTDTQYF	TGTGCCAGCATCCAGCGCGTCTACTCCACTACAGATACGCAGTATTTT
-	many	TRBJ2-3	TRBV28	CASSFRGGPGTDTQYF	TGTGCCAGCAGTTTCCGAGGGGGACCGGGCACAGATACGCAGTATTTT
-	once	TRBJ1-5	TRBV20-1	CSADGQSETQHF	TGCAGTGCTGACGGACAGAGCGAGACCCAGCATTTT
-	many	TRBJ2-7	TRBV5-1	CASSWDSGVRGEQYF	TGCGCCAGCAGCTGGGACTCGGGGGTGCGAGGAGAGCAGTACTTC
-	many	TRBJ1-1	TRBV9	CASSPRPSTMVEAFF	TGTGCCAGCAGCCCACGCCCGTCGACGATGGTCGAAGCTTTCTTT
-	many	TRBJ2-7	TRBV4-1	CASSPRGGANYEQYF	TGCGCCAGCAGCCCACGGGGCGGGGCTAACTACGAGCAGTACTTC
-	many	TRBJ1-3	TRBV24-1	CATSDSSINSGNTIYF	TGTGCCACCAGTGATTCATCCATCAACTCTGGAAACACCATATATTTT
-	many	TRBJ2-3	TRBV7-9	CASSLAGTRTDTQYF	TGTGCCAGCAGCCTTGCCGGGACCCGCACAGATACGCAGTATTTT
-	many	TRBJ2-7	TRBV30	CAWSVAGPYEQYF	TGTGCCTGGAGTGTAGCGGGTCCCTACGAGCAGTACTTC
-	many	TRBJ1-4	TRBV30	CAWRPQDEKLFF	TGTGCCTGGAGGCCCCAAGATGAAAAACTGTTTTTT
-	-	TRBJ2-5	TRBV4-1	CASSQGPVVRETQYF	TGCGCCAGCAGCCAAGGACCAGTCGTTCGGGAGACCCAGTACTTC
TRBD1	many	TRBJ1-2	TRBV5-1	CASSLGHRDSPKYGYTF	TGCGCCAGCAGCTTGGGCCACCGGGACAGCCCTAAATATGGCTACACCTTC
TRBD1	few	TRBJ2-3	TRBV7-2	CASSGDRVRTDTQYF	TGTGCCAGCAGCGGCGACAGGGTGAGGACAGATACGCAGTATTTT
-	-	TRBJ2-2	TRBV7-2	CASSPRPSGNTGELFF	TGTGCCAGCAGCCCCCGGCCCTCTGGAAACACCGGGGAGCTGTTTTTT
-	many	TRBJ2-6	TRBV14	CASSHLTAAGANVLTF	TGTGCCAGCAGCCATCTAACAGCGGCAGGGGCCAACGTCCTGACTTTC
-	many	TRBJ2-7	TRBV28	CASSSLVTPLPYEQYF	TGTGCCAGCAGTTCCCTGGTAACCCCCCTTCCCTACGAGCAGTACTTC
-	-	TRBJ1-5	TRBV20-1	CSARRGSQPQHF	TGCAGTGCTAGACGCGGGAGCCAGCCCCAGCATTTT
-	once	TRBJ2-7	TRBV5-4	CASSSSVAGGYEQYF	TGTGCCAGCAGCTCGTCGGTAGCAGGAGGCTACGAGCAGTACTTC
TRBD2	many	TRBJ2-7	TRBV11-2	CASSFGTSGTYEQYF	TGTGCCAGCAGCTTCGGGACTAGCGGAACCTACGAGCAGTACTTC
-	-	TRBJ2-3	TRBV24-1	CATSDPDLNTQYF	TGTGCCACCAGTGATCCGGACCTCAATACGCAGTATTTT
TRBD2	many	TRBJ2-1	TRBV7-9	CASSLAKSGRRYEQFF	TGTGCCAGCAGCTTAGCGAAGAGCGGGAGGCGCTATGAGCAGTTCTTC
TRBD1	few	TRBJ1-2	TRBV6-1	CASSQLSGQGRSYTF	TGTGCCAGCAGTCAACTTTCGGGACAGGGGAGGAGCTACACCTTC
-	-	TRBJ2-5	TRBV28	CASSLRQRETQYF	TGTGCCAGCAGTTTGAGACAGAGAGAGACCCAGTACTTC
TRBD2	many	TRBJ2-1	TRBV5-1	CASSLDLAVNEQFF	TGCGCCAGCAGCTTGGACCTAGCGGTTAATGAGCAGTTCTTC
TRBD1	many	TRBJ1-3	TRBV19	CASRDRDNSGNTIYF	TGTGCCAGTAGGGACAGGGATAACTCTGGAAACACCATATATTTT
-	-	TRBJ2-7	TRBV10-2	CASSGSTGEGEQCF	TGCGCCAGCAGTGGGTCGACAGGGGAGGGCGAGCAGTGCTTC
-	many	TRBJ2-7	TRBV28	CASSFSPGYSLDYEQYF	TGTGCCAGCAGTTTCTCACCAGGGTATTCCCTGGACTACGAGCAGTACTTC
-	many	TRBJ2-7	TRBV5-6	CASSAPYEQYF	TGTGCCAGCAGCGCCCCCTACGAGCAGTACTTC
TRBD2	many	TRBJ2-3	TRBV20-1	CSALRGVTDTQYF	TGCAGTGCTTTGCGGGGGGTCACAGATACGCAGTATTTT
-	many	TRBJ2-1	TRBV7-2	CASRENGGNEQFF	TGTGCCAGCAGGGAAAACGGGGGCAACGAGCAGTTCTTC
-	many	TRBJ2-7	TRBV6-1	CASIPGTETYEQYF	TGTGCCAGCATTCCCGGGACGGAGACCTACGAGCAGTACTTC
TRBD2	-	TRBJ2-5	TRBV14	CASSSGTPGETQYF	TGTGCCAGCAGTAGCGGGACCCCGGGGGAGACCCAGTACTTC
-	-	TRBJ1-3	TRBV5-4	CAGSLARLGNTIYF	TGTGCCGGCAGCTTGGCACGGTTAGGAAACACCATATATTTT
-	many	TRBJ1-6	TRBV30	CAWSPITGISRNSPLHF	TGTGCCTGGAGTCCAATTACCGGGATTTCACGGAATTCACCCCTCCACTTT
-	many	TRBJ2-1	TRBV24-1	CATSDLGRGLYNEQFF	TGTGCCACCAGTGATTTGGGGCGGGGTCTCTACAATGAGCAGTTCTTC
TRBD1	many	TRBJ1-5	TRBV10-3	CATRQGSATKYSNQPQHF	TGTGCCACGCGACAGGGTTCGGCTACGAAGTATAGCAATCAGCCCCAGCATTTT
-	many	TRBJ1-2	TRBV7-8	CASSLAPRGGYGYTF	TGTGCCAGCAGCTTAGCGCCCCGGGGAGGCTATGGCTACACCTTC
-	many	TRBJ2-5	TRBV4-3	CASSRSPAETQYF	TGCGCCAGCAGCCGATCACCCGCAGAGACCCAGTACTTC
-	-	TRBJ2-3	TRBV20-1	CSARDLRGKGGTDTQYF	TGCAGTGCTAGAGATTTACGGGGAAAAGGGGGCACAGATACGCAGTATTTT
TRBD1	-	TRBJ2-7	TRBV7-2	CASSWGQSSYEQYF	TGTGCCAGCAGCTGGGGACAGAGCTCCTACGAGCAGTACTTC
TRBD2	many	TRBJ2-5	TRBV5-8	CASSVPREGATQYF	TGTGCCAGCAGCGTCCCCCGGGAGGGAGCCACCCAGTACTTC
-	many	TRBJ2-5	TRBV7-8	CASSLAGGYQETQYF	TGTGCCAGCAGCTTAGCGGGGGGATACCAAGAGACCCAGTACTTC
TRBD1	many	TRBJ1-1	TRBV29-1	CSASTGEAEAFF	TGCAGCGCTTCGACAGGGGAGGCTGAAGCTTTCTTT
TRBD2	many	TRBJ2-7	TRBV3-1	CASSQAPGGFNEQYF	TGTGCCAGCAGCCAAGCCCCGGGAGGGTTCAACGAGCAGTACTTC
TRBD1	many	TRBJ2-2	TRBV4-2	CASSQPGQGGTGELFF	TGTGCCAGCAGCCAGCCCGGACAGGGGGGCACCGGGGAGCTGTTTTTT
-	-	TRBJ2-3	TRBV4-2	CANSPTSGTTDTQYF	TGTGCCAACAGCCCCACAAGTGGTACCACAGATACGCAGTATTTC
-	many	TRBJ2-7	TRBV19	CASSIGAGAPHEQYF	TGTGCCAGTAGTATAGGGGCAGGGGCTCCCCACGAGCAGTACTTC
-	-	TRBJ2-2	TRBV11-3	CASTSEGREDTGELFF	TGTGCCAGCACCTCCGAGGGGCGTGAGGACACCGGGGAGCTGTTTTTT